This T cell receptor (beta chain) originates from a study of T cell repertoires in cytomegalovirus infection. Overall study context: CMV infection together with matching HLA type was indicated by public TCR beta signatures.

Comment on this clonotype: No antigen is known for it.

Germline CDR1 is MNHEY and CDR2 is SVGEGT. This CDR3 comprises 14 residues. The V end lost 2 bases, the J end lost 4 bases, and 10 bases lay between the germline ends. Findings and caveats of the study: Summed frequency of shared TCR beta families picked out CMV carriers who also had the relevant HLA. HLA-C-restricted CMV-specific TCR beta clonotypes were dominant in the ex vivo response.

Via MiXCR, TCRdb re-called the reads, giving one row per CDR3 protein. The sample has around 540,000 distinct CDR3 sequences, roughly 34% seen once. The receptor was derived from a human donor in good health (CMV status not recorded). Some clones in this sample may be carry-over from other donors' samples. The V call is TRBV6-2 or TRBV6-3, the J call TRBJ2-3, with D possibly matching TRBD2 (5 bases). Here the sequenced sample was cultured PBMCs, taken from culture after CMV antigen stimulation. The CDR3 nucleotides are TGTGCCAGCAGTTACCTTAGCGTTGCAGATACGCAGTATTTT. Its protein product is CASSYLSVADTQYF.